This T cell receptor beta chain was observed in a study of blood T cell repertoires in COVID-19. Study-level information: The United States, Italy and Spain supplied acute and convalescent COVID-19 samples.

Clones were read by immunoSEQ multiplex PCR, and TCRdb kept only the in-frame ones, dropping some. The top ten clones hold 1.8% of a sample with some 77,000 clones, over 80% of them seen once. The germline V and J ends were trimmed by 4 bases and 10 bases, with 17 bases remaining between them. CDR3 size: 13 residues. Germline V gene sequence: CDR1 SGHDT, CDR2 YYEEEE. The sample was peripheral blood. The sequence was collected from a woman aged 55-70 years with acute or convalescent COVID-19. V and J are TRBV5-6 and TRBJ1-2; the D is unclear. The CDR3 is CASSPPGGRPYTF. CDR3 DNA sequence: TGTGCCAGCAGCCCCCCGGGTGGCAGACCCTACACCTTC.